One T cell receptor beta chain is described in this entry. Its target is unknown. A J-beta primer mix and a sample-barcoded 5' primer were used in a second PCR of about 7 to 12 cycles. Each cDNA molecule carried a tag from a template-switch adaptor that contained 12 random nucleotides. One entry per CDR3 protein results from TCRdb running MiXCR on the 5' RACE reads. The sample has 1.8 million or so distinct CDR3 sequences, about 39% seen once; the top ten hold around 23%. The record originates from a study of blood T cells in healthy people across ages. Aged roughly 6 to 90, donors were systemically healthy Caucasians from Russia. Points from the study as a whole: Among T cells, TCR beta diversity per million cells dropped roughly linearly as age rose. In these data, TCR beta diversity tracked strongly with naive T cell percentage.

Trimming shortened V by 7 bases and J by 6 bases, and 14 bases separated the two germline ends. This CDR3 is built from 13 residues. Germline-derived CDR1 and CDR2 are SGHTA and FQGTGA. Sample: blood. The gene calls are TRBV7-3 and TRBJ2-3; D possibly corresponds to TRBD2 (6 bases). The sequence was collected from a human donor in good health. CDR3 protein: CASTPQAGDTQYF. The DNA of the CDR3 is TGTGCCAGCACCCCGCAGGCGGGGGATACGCAGTATTTT.